These 15 T cell receptor beta chains originate from one sample sequenced in a study of blood T cell repertoires in COVID-19 (dated by TCRdb to the early 2020s). Libraries were constructed by the immunoSEQ multiplex PCR assay. In TCRdb, the immuneACCESS table is reduced to in-frame sequences with V and J assigned. These tables do not hold every clone; where another copy was compared, an unresolved V gene accounts for under half, and the others remain unexplained. The sample records roughly 32,000 clones, approximately 89% of which are singletons. 3% to 4.5% of the sample comes from the top ten. The sample was peripheral blood. These receptors all stem from a man aged 60-69 years with acute or convalescent COVID-19.

The rearrangement links TRBV3-1 (or the pseudogene TRBV3-2) to TRBJ1-2; D possibly corresponds to TRBD1 (5 bases). This CDR3 is built from 16 residues. The germline V gene encodes CDR1 LGHDT and CDR2 YNNKEL (reference sequence). The V gene lost 0 bases and the J gene lost 5 bases, with 16 bases spanning the gap. CDR3 bases: TGTGCCAGCAGCCAAGATTTGAGGGCAGGGAGGTATGGCTACACCTTC. It translates to CASSQDLRAGRYGYTF.

The CDR3 sequence is CASSLGTGELMNTEAFF. As DNA, the CDR3 is TGTGCCAGCAGCCTTGGGACAGGGGAACTGATGAACACTGAAGCTTTCTTT. The chain employs TRBV13 and TRBJ1-1, with 10 bases that match TRBD1. The ends lost 5 bases at V and 0 bases at J; junction bases unmatched: 9. The CDR3 loop spans 17 amino acids. The germline CDR1 and CDR2 sequences are PRHDT and FYEKMQ (reference sequence).

The rearrangement uses TRBV27 and TRBJ2-1; D perhaps matches TRBD2 (5 bases). Between the trimmed V and J ends, which lost 2 bases and 8 bases, there was a span of 7 bases. The CDR3 is 12 amino acids. Germline CDR1 MNHEY, CDR2 SMNVEV (reference sequence). CDR3 amino acids: CASSLLGDEQFF. The CDR3 DNA reads as TGTGCCAGCAGTTTACTGGGAGATGAGCAGTTCTTC.

V usage is TRBV29-1 and J usage is TRBJ2-5; TRBD2 matches at 8 bases. There are 13 residues in the CDR3. CDR1 SQVTM and CDR2 ANQGSEA come from the germline V gene. V trimming: 4 bases; J trimming: 5 bases; junction bases outside the gene matches: 6. In DNA form, the CDR3 reads TGCAGCGTTGGGAGCGGGAGTAGGGAGACCCAGTACTTC. Translation: CSVGSGSRETQYF.

The chain employs TRBV2 and TRBJ2-7, with no clear D. The CDR3 extends over 17 amino acids. Trimming cost V 1 base and J 0 bases, with 16 bases left between them. CDR1 SNHLY and CDR2 FYNNEI come from the germline V gene. CDR3 DNA sequence: TGTGCCAGCAGTGAAGATCGGCGGTACTTTAGCTCCTACGAGCAGTACGTC. Translating it yields CASSEDRRYFSSYEQYV.

V and J are TRBV24-1 and TRBJ2-1, with 9 nucleotides matching TRBD2. With 3 bases clipped from V and 4 bases from J, the junction kept 15 bases outside the gene matches. The CDR3 runs to 19 residues. Germline V lookup: CDR1 KGHDR, CDR2 SFDVKD. The CDR3 protein is CATSDPGYGGTSPYNEQFF. CDR3 in DNA: TGTGCCACCAGTGATCCCGGCTACGGAGGGACTAGCCCTTACAATGAGCAGTTCTTC.

This chain joins TRBV2 and TRBJ2-2; maybe TRBD1 (5 bases). V was trimmed by 8 bases and J by 4 bases, leaving 14 bases between them. The CDR3 totals 14 residues. Looked up from germline, CDR1 is SNHLY and CDR2 is FYNNEI. CDR3 amino acids: CASGQGRVTGELFF. The CDR3 DNA sequence: TGTGCCAGCGGCCAGGGTCGGGTCACCGGGGAGCTGTTTTTT. The variable domain in full, completed from reference TRBV2 and TRBJ2-2, reads EPEVTQTPSHQVTQMGQEVILRCVPISNHLYFYWYRQILGQKVEFLVSFYNNEISEKSEIFDDQFSVERPDGSNFTLKIRSTKLEDSAMYFCASGQGRVTGELFFGEGSRLTVL.

The chain uses TRBV6-1 and TRBJ1-5, with D maybe TRBD1 (6 bases). The V gene lost 2 bases and the J gene lost 7 bases, with 12 bases spanning the gap. This CDR3 region has 14 residues. Germline V lookup: CDR1 MNHNS, CDR2 SASEGT. The CDR3 DNA reads as TGTGCCAGCAGTGAATGGGGGCCTCGGCAGCCCCAGCATTTT. This translates into CASSEWGPRQPQHF.

The rearrangement links TRBV7-3 to TRBJ2-2; D is perhaps TRBD1 (6 bases). This CDR3 contains 16 residues. The ends were cut back, 2 bases at V and 0 bases at J, with 10 bases in the middle. Germline V gene data show CDR1 as SGHTA and CDR2 as FQGTGA. CDR3 residues: CASSLGTSANTGELFF. The CDR3 bases are TGTGCCAGCAGCTTAGGGACAAGCGCGAACACCGGGGAGCTGTTTTTT.

The chain employs TRBV5-1 and TRBJ2-1, with no clear D. The CDR3 contains 12 residues. Germline values: CDR1 SGHRS, CDR2 YFSETQ. V was clipped by 0 bases and J by 9 bases, with 7 bases between them. CDR3 nucleotide sequence: TGCGCCAGCAGCTTGGATCGTAGTGAGCAGTTCTTC. Translation: CASSLDRSEQFF.

The chain is built from TRBV11-3 and TRBJ2-1, with TRBD2 as a possible D gene (5 bases). CDR1 is SGHNT and CDR2 is YENEEA in the germline V gene. The V end was cut by 2 bases, the J end by 9 bases, with 17 bases between. The CDR3 extends over 15 amino acids. CDR3 in DNA: TGTGCCAGCAGCTTATTGCTGAACGGGGTGGGTGAGCAGTTCTTC. As protein: CASSLLLNGVGEQFF.

The chain is built from TRBV27 and TRBJ2-1; the D is unclear. CDR3 length equals 11 residues. The V and J ends lost 3 bases and 6 bases respectively, with 3 bases between them. The V gene's germline CDR1 is MNHEY and CDR2 SMNVEV (reference sequence). CDR3 in amino acids: CASSFGNEQFF. The CDR3 DNA follows: TGTGCCAGCAGTTTCGGCAATGAGCAGTTCTTC.

This chain uses TRBV5-4 with TRBJ2-7, with D possibly matching TRBD1 (6 bases). Trimming cost V 4 bases and J 5 bases, with 13 bases left between them. In germline, CDR1 is SGHNT, CDR2 YYREEE (reference sequence). CDR3 size: 13 residues. This CDR3 reads CASSKDRRDEQYF. CDR3 bases: TGTGCCAGCAGCAAAGACAGGCGGGACGAGCAGTACTTC.

This chain joins TRBV27 and TRBJ1-6; TRBD1 agrees at 8 bases. This CDR3 region has 15 residues. Losses at the gene ends were 2 bases for V and 9 bases for J; bases not matched to a gene: 6. The germline gives CDR1 MNHEY, CDR2 SMNVEV (reference sequence). CDR3 DNA sequence: TGTGCCAGCAGTTTAGGCCAGGGGGCGCGTTCACCCCTCCACTTT. It yields the protein CASSLGQGARSPLHF.

This clone came up a few times. The rearrangement uses TRBV19 and TRBJ1-5; no reliable D call. CDR1 and CDR2 from the germline V gene are LNHDA and SQIVND (reference sequence). CDR3 size: 12 residues. V was cut by 3 bases and J by 6 bases, with 6 bases left in between. The CDR3 reads CASSIRSQPQHF. CDR3 DNA sequence: TGTGCCAGTAGTATCAGATCTCAGCCCCAGCATTTT.